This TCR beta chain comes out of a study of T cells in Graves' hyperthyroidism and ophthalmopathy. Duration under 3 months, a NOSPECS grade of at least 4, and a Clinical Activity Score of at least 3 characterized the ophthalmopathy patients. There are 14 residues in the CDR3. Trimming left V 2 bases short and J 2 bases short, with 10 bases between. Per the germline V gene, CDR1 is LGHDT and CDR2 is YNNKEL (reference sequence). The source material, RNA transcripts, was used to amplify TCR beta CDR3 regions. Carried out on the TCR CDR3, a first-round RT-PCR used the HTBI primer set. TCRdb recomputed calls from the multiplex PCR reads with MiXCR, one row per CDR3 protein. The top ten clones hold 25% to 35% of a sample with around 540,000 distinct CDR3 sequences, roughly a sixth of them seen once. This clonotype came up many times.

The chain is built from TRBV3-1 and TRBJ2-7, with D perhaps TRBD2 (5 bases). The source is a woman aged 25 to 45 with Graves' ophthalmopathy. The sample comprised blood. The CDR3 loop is CASSQRGQTYEQYF. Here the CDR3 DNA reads TGTGCCAGCAGCCAACGGGGTCAAACCTACGAGCAGTACTTC.